This TCR beta chain was captured by sequencing in a study of T-cell memory formation after mild COVID-19 (TCRdb year 2021). About the full investigation: TCR sequence clusters from the two donors were largely donor specific. The cohort comprised two young, previously healthy adult volunteers, one female and one male. Longitudinal TCRalpha and TCRbeta repertoire sequencing tracked T-cell clones expanding and contracting after mild COVID-19 in two donors. The full study reports these points: Balanced CD4/CD8 phenotypes were observed for clones contracting from day 15 to 85, whereas a bias towards CD4+ was observed for a second wave of clones expanding from day 15 to 37. SARS-CoV-2 specificity was not confirmed for the second-wave clones peaking on day 37. Only a couple of mild cases were covered by the study, and larger cohorts that include severe cases with pre-infection samples were considered necessary. Contracting CD4+ clones were found mainly in CM and EM memory subsets, while CD8+ clones were enriched in EMRA. Some responding clones were found in pre-infection memory, which suggests that pre-existing cross-reactive memory T cells took part in the SARS-CoV-2 response.

In regard to this clonotype: Its specific antigen is unknown. Base qualities were left out, and no much larger clone turns up one base away.

Ficoll-Paque density gradient centrifugation was the method used to isolate PBMCs. V trim: 4 bases; J trim: 0 bases; unmatched bases: 13. Its CDR3 holds 18 amino acids, cysteine through phenylalanine. CDR3 DNA only is kept here, 54 bases in frame from base 1. CDR1 and CDR2 (SGHRS, YFSETQ) derive from the germline V gene. The instrument given in TCRdb is Illumina NovaSeq 6000. TCRalpha and TCRbeta cDNA libraries were constructed by 5'RACE with constant-segment primers, with sample barcodes and unique molecular identifiers being introduced. RNA was extracted from every sample with Trizol reagent. Libraries were amplified in two PCR steps, with a second sample barcode and Illumina TruSeq adapters added in the second step. Sequencing of the libraries was done on an Illumina NovaSeq, producing 2 x 150 bp paired-end reads. As for how the authors treated the data: Reads were demultiplexed and collapsed into UMI-guided consensus sequences with migec v1.2.7. Using mixcr v2.1.11, UMI consensuses were aligned to TRA and TRB V and J templates and then assembled into clonotypes. Expanded or contracted clonotypes were those called significant by both edgeR and NoisET, with noise models trained on biological replicates. edgeR calls used a false discovery rate-adjusted p below 0.01 and a log2 fold-change threshold of 1. As an exploratory analysis of dynamics, max-normalized trajectories of the 1000 most abundant clonotypes were examined by PCA with hierarchical clustering. Each responding clone was given a CD4 or CD8 phenotype based on the CD4+ and CD8+ repertoires, which had been sequenced separately. Clones were called with MiXCR by TCRdb after fastp trimmed the public reads at Q25, and only in-frame beta chains were retained. When rows share a CDR3 protein, they turn into one entry using the most common DNA and genes. TCRdb, not the original authors, processed these V and J calls. Here the sample has around 250,000 distinct CDR3 sequences; 15% to 20% occur a single time. The ten largest make up approximately 25% of the sample.

Sequencing was performed on PBMCs or a T cell subset sorted from them (not recorded which). The sequence joins TRBV5-1 to TRBJ2-3, and TRBD2 matches 8 of the central bases. This receptor was obtained from a man between 18 and 35 years old who had mild COVID-19 (a few samples of this study predate the infection). The sample titles of this study are shuffled in the database, so cell type and time point are left out; the donor was told from shared clones. The CDR3 protein sequence reads: CASSQMGRGGPSTDTQYF. DNA sequence: TGCGCCAGCAGCCAAATGGGCCGGGGGGGCCCTAGCACAGATACGCAGTATTTT.